These 16 T cell receptor beta chains share one sample of origin, sequenced in a study of response to subunit inactivated influenza vaccine. MiXCR, applied by TCRdb to the RT-PCR reads, yields one record per CDR3 protein. Found here are about 500,000 distinct CDR3 sequences, about 15% of them singletons; the top ten hold roughly 3%. Specimen: CD4+ T cells sorted from PBMCs, collected less than 25 months after vaccination. These receptors were collected from a man aged 50 to 69 who received an inactivated influenza vaccine.

CDR3 sequence (DNA): TGTGCCAGCAGTTACTCGAGGTCAGCCCAAGAGACCCAGTACTTC. This translates into CASSYSRSAQETQYF. The V gene is TRBV6-5, the J gene TRBJ2-5; no definite D call. Germline V CDR1 and CDR2: MNHEY, SVGAGI. This CDR3 has 15 amino acids. V lost 0 bases to trimming and J lost 1 base, with 9 bases between them.

This clonotype was observed a few times. The chain combines TRBV28 with TRBJ1-5; 10 bases map to TRBD1. The V and J ends lost 0 bases and 8 bases, in that order; junction bases with no gene match: 10. Germline CDR1 is MDHEN and CDR2 is SYDVKM. The CDR3 length is 17 residues. The CDR3 loop is CASSLWRDRGRGKPQHF. Here the CDR3 DNA reads TGTGCCAGCAGTTTATGGAGGGACAGGGGAAGGGGTAAGCCCCAGCATTTT.

This clonotype was seen only a few times. This rearrangement joins TRBV29-1 to TRBJ2-7; TRBD1 matches 8 bases. This CDR3 region has 13 residues. Germline V lookup: CDR1 SQVTM, CDR2 ANQGSEA. Trimming cost V 4 bases and J 3 bases; bases outside gene matches: 5. The CDR3 here is CSVVGTGRYEQYF. DNA for the CDR3: TGCAGCGTTGTTGGGACAGGACGCTACGAGCAGTACTTC.

The gene calls are TRBV13 and TRBJ1-4; D is undetermined. Trimming shortened V by 6 bases and J by 3 bases, and 14 bases separated the two germline ends. The germline V gene encodes CDR1 PRHDT and CDR2 FYEKMQ (reference sequence). The CDR3 contains 15 residues. The CDR3 here is CASRSPWNANEKLFF. CDR3 nucleotide sequence: TGTGCCAGCAGATCCCCCTGGAATGCTAATGAAAAACTGTTTTTT.

The genes are TRBV20-1 and TRBJ1-1, with 8 positions matching TRBD1. Germline values: CDR1 DFQATT, CDR2 SNEGSKA (reference sequence). This CDR3 is 15 amino acids long. J was trimmed by 6 bases and V by 2 bases; bases with no gene match: 11. CDR3 in DNA: TGCAGTGCTAGAACTAAAGGGGACAGGTATTCTGAAGCTTTCTTT. Its protein is CSARTKGDRYSEAFF.

CDR3 in amino acids: CASSQDYQNGSPLHF. CDR3 nucleotides: TGCGCCAGCAGCCAAGATTACCAAAACGGCTCACCCCTCCACTTT. The chain carries TRBV4-1 and TRBJ1-6; D is uncertain. CDR3 length equals 15 residues. V was cut by 0 bases and J by 10 bases, with 13 bases left in between. Germline CDR1 and CDR2: MGHRA and YSYEKL.

In this sample, this clonotype turned up a few times. The rearrangement links TRBV20-1 to TRBJ1-2, with no clear D. V gave up 1 base and J gave up 5 bases, with 8 bases separating them. The CDR3 is 12 residues long. Germline values: CDR1 DFQATT, CDR2 SNEGSKA (reference sequence). This CDR3 reads CSARAREYGYTF. The CDR3 nucleotides are TGCAGTGCTAGAGCCCGGGAGTATGGCTACACCTTC.

This clonotype was found many times. The rearrangement joins TRBV11-2 to TRBJ2-1; 7 bases match TRBD1. In germline, CDR1 is SGHAT, CDR2 FQNNGV. V lost 5 bases and J lost 11; bases outside the gene matches: 6. The CDR3 loop spans 12 amino acids. The CDR3 region is CASSETGYKQFF. The CDR3 coding sequence is TGTGCCAGCAGCGAGACAGGGTACAAGCAGTTCTTC.

This clonotype was seen ten or more times. The rearrangement joins TRBV20-1 to TRBJ1-1, with a tentative D call TRBD1 (5 bases). This CDR3 is 12 amino acids long. V was pared by 2 bases and J by 1 base, with 5 bases between. Germline CDR1 and CDR2: DFQATT and SNEGSKA (reference sequence). The chain's CDR3 is CSARQGNTEAFF. The DNA for the CDR3 is TGCAGTGCTAGACAGGGGAACACTGAAGCTTTCTTT.

The table lists this clonotype with a few counts. The chain recombines TRBV6-5 with TRBJ1-1; D ambiguous. The CDR3 spans 12 residues. The V end was cut by 2 bases, the J end by 7 bases, with 8 bases between. The germline gives CDR1 MNHEY, CDR2 SVGAGI. CDR3 sequence: CASSYPRGEAFF. The CDR3, as DNA: TGTGCCAGCAGTTACCCCCGGGGTGAAGCTTTCTTT.

V is TRBV7-2 and J is TRBJ1-1, with D possibly matching TRBD1 (5 bases). Deletions cut 2 bases from V and 0 bases from J, with 10 bases between. Germline values: CDR1 SGHTA, CDR2 FQGNSA. The CDR3 loop spans 15 amino acids. This CDR3 reads CASSLLGDLNTEAFF. In DNA, the CDR3 is TGTGCCAGCAGCTTATTAGGGGACTTGAACACTGAAGCTTTCTTT.

In this sample, this clonotype turned up a few times. The chain couples TRBV4-2 to TRBJ2-3; D is unclear. There are 13 residues in the CDR3. Germline assignment: CDR1 LGHNA and CDR2 YNFKEQ. Between the trimmed V and J ends, which lost 0 bases and 4 bases, there was a span of 5 bases. The CDR3 reads CASSQDWSDTQYF. The CDR3 bases are TGTGCCAGCAGCCAAGATTGGTCAGATACGCAGTATTTT.

The sample holds a few counts of this clonotype. The chain joins TRBV5-1 to TRBJ1-4; 10 nucleotides align to TRBD1. The CDR3 is 17 amino acids. V shed 4 bases, J shed 2 bases, and the junction held 8 bases outside the gene matches. Germline CDR1 reads SGHRS; CDR2 reads YFSETQ. CDR3 nucleotide sequence: TGCGCCAGCAGCCCGAGGGACAGGGGCGGGACTAATGAAAAACTGTTTTTT. Residues: CASSPRDRGGTNEKLFF.

This clonotype appeared a few times. The chain links TRBV5-8 to TRBJ2-1; D gene unclear. Trimming removed 6 bases at V and 2 bases at J, with 9 bases between. Germline V gene data show CDR1 as SGHTS and CDR2 as YDEGEE. The CDR3 contains 13 residues. The DNA of the CDR3 is TGTGCCAGCAAAAGTCGACCCTACAATGAGCAGTTCTTC. It specifies CASKSRPYNEQFF. The whole variable domain, filled in from reference TRBV5-8 and TRBJ2-1, reads EAGVTQSPTHLIKTRGQQATLRCSPISGHTSVYWYQQALGLGLQFLLWYDEGEERNRGNFPPRFSGRQFPNYSSELNVNALELEDSALYLCASKSRPYNEQFFGPGTRLTVL.

This clonotype showed up just a few times. This sequence joins TRBV2 and TRBJ2-3, with a weak D call TRBD1 (5 bases). V was clipped by 6 bases and J by 2 bases, with 12 bases between them. Germline CDR1 reads SNHLY; CDR2 reads FYNNEI. This CDR3 comprises 14 residues. CDR3 coding DNA: TGTGCCAGCAGGATTCAGGGATTCACAGATACGCAGTATTTT. This sequence encodes CASRIQGFTDTQYF.

The chain's CDR3 is CASSPERLETQYF. The DNA of the CDR3 is TGCGCCAGCAGCCCGGAGCGGTTGGAGACCCAGTACTTC. The chain is built from TRBV5-1 and TRBJ2-5; D might be TRBD2 (5 bases). The CDR3 has 13 amino acids. Germline CDR1 reads SGHRS; CDR2 reads YFSETQ. Between the trimmed V and J ends, which lost 4 bases and 5 bases, there was a span of 12 bases.